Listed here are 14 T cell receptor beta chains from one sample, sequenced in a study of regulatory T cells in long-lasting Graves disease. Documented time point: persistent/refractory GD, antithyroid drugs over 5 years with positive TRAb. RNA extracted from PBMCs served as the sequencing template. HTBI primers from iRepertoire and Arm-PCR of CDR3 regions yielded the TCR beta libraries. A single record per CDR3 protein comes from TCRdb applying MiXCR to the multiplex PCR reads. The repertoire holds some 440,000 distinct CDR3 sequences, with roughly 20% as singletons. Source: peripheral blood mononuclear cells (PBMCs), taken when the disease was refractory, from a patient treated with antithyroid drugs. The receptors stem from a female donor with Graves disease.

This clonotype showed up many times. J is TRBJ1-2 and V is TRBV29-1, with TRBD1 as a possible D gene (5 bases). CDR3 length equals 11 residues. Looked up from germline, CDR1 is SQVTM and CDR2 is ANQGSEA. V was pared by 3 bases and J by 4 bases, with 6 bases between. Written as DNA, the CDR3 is TGCAGCGTTGACGACAGCTATGGCTACACCTTC. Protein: CSVDDSYGYTF.

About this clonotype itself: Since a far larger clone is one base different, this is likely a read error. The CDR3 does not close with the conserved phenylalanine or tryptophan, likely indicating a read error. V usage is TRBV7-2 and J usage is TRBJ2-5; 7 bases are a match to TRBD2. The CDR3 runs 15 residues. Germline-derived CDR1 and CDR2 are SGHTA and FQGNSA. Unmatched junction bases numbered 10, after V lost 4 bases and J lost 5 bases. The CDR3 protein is CASSSRGGTGETQYL. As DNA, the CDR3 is TGTGCCAGCAGCTCTAGGGGAGGGACGGGCGAGACCCAGTACTTA.

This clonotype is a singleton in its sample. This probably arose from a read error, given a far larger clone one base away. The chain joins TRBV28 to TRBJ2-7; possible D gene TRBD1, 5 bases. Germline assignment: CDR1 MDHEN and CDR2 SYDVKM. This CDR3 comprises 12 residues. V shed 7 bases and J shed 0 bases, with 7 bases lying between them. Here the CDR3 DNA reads TGTGCCAGCAAAGGGGACTCCTACGAGCAGTACTTC. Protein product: CASKGDSYEQYF.

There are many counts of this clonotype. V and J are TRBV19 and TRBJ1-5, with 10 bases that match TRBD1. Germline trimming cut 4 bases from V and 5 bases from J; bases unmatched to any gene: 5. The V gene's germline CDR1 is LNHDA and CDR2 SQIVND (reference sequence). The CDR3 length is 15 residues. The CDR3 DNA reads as TGTGCCAGTAGTAGGGACAGGGGTTTGGATCAGCCCCAGCATTTT. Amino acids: CASSRDRGLDQPQHF.

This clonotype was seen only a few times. CDR3 sequence reads: CSAPGLAGVGGTDTQYF. The CDR3 DNA sequence: TGCAGCGCCCCGGGACTAGCGGGAGTAGGAGGCACAGATACGCAGTATTTT. V usage is TRBV29-1 and J usage is TRBJ2-3; TRBD2 aligns across 14 bases. Losses at the gene ends were 7 bases for V and 1 base for J; bases not matched to a gene: 10. This CDR3 has 17 amino acids. Germline V gene lookup returns CDR1 SQVTM and CDR2 ANQGSEA.

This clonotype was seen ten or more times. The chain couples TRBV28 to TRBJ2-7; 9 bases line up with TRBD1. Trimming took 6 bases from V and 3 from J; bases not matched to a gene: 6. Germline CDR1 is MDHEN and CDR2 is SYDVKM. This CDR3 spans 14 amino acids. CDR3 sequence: CASSPGTGFYEQYF. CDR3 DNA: TGTGCCAGCAGCCCCGGGACAGGGTTCTACGAGCAGTACTTC. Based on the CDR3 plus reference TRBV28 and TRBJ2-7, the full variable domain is DVKVTQSSRYLVKRTGEKVFLECVQDMDHENMFWYRQDPGLGLRLIYFSYDVKMKEKGDIPEGYSVSREKKERFSLILESASTNQTSMYLCASSPGTGFYEQYFGPGTRLTVT.

The CDR3 spells CASSLAPGQVLAKNIQYF. CDR3 sequence (DNA): TGTGCCAGCAGCTTAGCCCCAGGACAGGTTCTAGCCAAAAACATTCAGTACTTC. The genes are TRBV7-8 and TRBJ2-4, with TRBD1 identical over 7 bases. Per the germline V gene, CDR1 is SGHVS and CDR2 is FQNEAQ. There are 18 residues in the CDR3. J lost 0 bases, V lost 0 bases, and 8 bases had no gene match.

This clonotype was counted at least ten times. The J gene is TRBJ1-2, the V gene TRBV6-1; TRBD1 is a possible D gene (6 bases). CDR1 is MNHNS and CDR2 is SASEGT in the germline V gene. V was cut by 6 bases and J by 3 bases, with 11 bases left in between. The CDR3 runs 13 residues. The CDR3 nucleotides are TGTGCCAGCAGCGTACAGGGCTACTATGGCTACACCTTC. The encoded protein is CASSVQGYYGYTF.

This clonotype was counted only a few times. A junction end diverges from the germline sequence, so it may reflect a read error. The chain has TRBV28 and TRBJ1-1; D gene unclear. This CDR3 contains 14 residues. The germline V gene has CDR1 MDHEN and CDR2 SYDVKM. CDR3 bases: TGTGCCAGCAGTTTTAAAGGGATAACCACTGGAGCTTTCTTT. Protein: CASSFKGITTGAFF.

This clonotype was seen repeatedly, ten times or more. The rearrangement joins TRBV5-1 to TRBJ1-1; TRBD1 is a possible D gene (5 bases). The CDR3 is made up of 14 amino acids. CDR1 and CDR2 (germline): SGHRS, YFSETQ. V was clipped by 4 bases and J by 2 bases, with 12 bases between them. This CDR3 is CASSEGRTNTEAFF. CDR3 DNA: TGCGCCAGCAGCGAAGGTAGGACAAACACTGAAGCTTTCTTT.

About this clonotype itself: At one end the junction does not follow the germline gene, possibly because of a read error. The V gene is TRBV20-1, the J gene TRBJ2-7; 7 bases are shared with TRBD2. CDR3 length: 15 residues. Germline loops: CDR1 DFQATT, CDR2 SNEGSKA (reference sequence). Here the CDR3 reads CSARGRGRQNYEQYF. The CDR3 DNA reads TGCAGTGCCAGAGGGAGGGGCAGGCAGAACTACGAGCAGTACTTC.

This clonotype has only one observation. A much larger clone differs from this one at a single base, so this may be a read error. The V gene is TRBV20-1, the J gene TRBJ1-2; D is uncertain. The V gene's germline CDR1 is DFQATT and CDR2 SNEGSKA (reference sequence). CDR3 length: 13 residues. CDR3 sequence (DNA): TGCAGTGCTAGTGACAACCAGAACTATGACTACACCTTC. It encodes CSASDNQNYDYTF.

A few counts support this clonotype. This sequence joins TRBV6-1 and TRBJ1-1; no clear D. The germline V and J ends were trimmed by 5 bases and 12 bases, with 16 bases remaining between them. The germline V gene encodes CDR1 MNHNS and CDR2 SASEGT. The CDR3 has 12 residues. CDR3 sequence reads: CASSPTPNWPFF. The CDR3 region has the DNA TGTGCCAGCAGTCCGACACCTAATTGGCCTTTCTTT.

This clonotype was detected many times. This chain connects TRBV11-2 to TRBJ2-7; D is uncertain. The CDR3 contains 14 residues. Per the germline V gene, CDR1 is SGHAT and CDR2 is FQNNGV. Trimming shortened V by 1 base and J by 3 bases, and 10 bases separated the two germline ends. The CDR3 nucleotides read TGTGCCAGCAGCTTAGTGGGTATCGGCTACGAGCAGTACTTC. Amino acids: CASSLVGIGYEQYF.